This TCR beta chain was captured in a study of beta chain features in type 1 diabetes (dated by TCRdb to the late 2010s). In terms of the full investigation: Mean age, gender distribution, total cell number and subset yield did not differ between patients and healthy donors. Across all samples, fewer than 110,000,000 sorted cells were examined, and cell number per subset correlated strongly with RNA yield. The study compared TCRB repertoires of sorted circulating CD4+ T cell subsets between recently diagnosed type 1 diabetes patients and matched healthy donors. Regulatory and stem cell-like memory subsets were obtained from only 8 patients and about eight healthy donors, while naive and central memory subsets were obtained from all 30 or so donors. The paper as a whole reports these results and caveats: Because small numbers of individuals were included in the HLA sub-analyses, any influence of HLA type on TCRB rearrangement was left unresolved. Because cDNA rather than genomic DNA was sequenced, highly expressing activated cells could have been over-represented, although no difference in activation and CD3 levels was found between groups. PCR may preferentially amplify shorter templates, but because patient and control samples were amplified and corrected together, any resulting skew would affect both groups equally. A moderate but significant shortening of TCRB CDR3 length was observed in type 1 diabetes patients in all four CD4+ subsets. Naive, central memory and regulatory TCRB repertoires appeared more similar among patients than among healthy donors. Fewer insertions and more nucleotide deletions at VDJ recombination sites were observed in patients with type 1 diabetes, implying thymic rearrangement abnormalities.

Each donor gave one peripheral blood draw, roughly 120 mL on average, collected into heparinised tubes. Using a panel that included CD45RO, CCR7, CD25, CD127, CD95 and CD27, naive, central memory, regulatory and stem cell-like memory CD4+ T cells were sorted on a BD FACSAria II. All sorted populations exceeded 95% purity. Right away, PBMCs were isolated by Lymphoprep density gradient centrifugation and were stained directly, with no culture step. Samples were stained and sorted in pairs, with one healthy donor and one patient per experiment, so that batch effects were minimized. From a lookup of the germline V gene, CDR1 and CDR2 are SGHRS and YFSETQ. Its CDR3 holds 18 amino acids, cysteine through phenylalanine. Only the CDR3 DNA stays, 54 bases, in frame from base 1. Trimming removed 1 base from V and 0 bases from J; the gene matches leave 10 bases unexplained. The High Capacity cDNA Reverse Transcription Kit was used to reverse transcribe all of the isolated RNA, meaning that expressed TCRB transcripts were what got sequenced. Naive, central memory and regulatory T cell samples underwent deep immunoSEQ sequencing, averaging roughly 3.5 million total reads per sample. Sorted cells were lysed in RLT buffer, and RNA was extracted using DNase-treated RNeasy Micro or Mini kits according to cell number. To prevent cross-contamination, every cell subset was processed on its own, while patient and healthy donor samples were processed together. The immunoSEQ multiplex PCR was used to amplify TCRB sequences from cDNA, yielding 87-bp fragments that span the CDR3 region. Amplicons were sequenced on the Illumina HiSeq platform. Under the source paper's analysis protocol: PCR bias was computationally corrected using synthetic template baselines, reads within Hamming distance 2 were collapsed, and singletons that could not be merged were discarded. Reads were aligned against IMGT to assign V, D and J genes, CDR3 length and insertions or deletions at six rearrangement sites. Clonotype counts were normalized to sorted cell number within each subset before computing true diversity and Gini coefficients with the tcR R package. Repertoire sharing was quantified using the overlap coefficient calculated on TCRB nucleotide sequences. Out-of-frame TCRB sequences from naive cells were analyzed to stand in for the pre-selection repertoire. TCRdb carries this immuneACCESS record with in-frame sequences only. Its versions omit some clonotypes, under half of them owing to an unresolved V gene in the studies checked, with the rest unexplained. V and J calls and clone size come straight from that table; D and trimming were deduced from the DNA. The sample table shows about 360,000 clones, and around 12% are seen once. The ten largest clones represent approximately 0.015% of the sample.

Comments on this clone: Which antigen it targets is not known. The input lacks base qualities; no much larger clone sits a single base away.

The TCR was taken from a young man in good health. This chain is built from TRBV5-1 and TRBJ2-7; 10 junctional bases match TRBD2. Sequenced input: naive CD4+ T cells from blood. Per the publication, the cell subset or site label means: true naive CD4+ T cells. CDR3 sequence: CASSLFVISGRDSYEQYF. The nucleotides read TGCGCCAGCAGCTTGTTCGTCATCAGCGGGAGGGACTCCTACGAGCAGTACTTC.